These 8 T cell receptor beta chains were sequenced from one sample in a study of naive and memory T cell subsets. TCR cDNA received a 3' ligated oligonucleotide that carried a UMI. Amplification of ligated cDNA took four PCR rounds with SP2 and nested alpha and beta constant primers. From the 5' RACE reads, TCRdb called clonotypes with MiXCR, one entry per CDR3 protein. The top ten clones hold around 0.8% of a sample with roughly 48,000 distinct CDR3 sequences, around 5% of them seen once. All receptors derive from a female donor in good health.

At least ten counts were recorded for this clonotype. The rearrangement links TRBV5-1 to TRBJ2-7; tentative D call: TRBD2 (6 bases). V shed 1 base and J shed 3 bases, with 17 bases lying between them. The CDR3 totals 16 residues. Looked up from germline, CDR1 is SGHRS and CDR2 is YFSETQ. CDR3 loop: CASSLNSAGSLYEQYF. The CDR3 DNA sequence: TGCGCCAGCAGCTTGAACTCCGCGGGAAGTCTCTACGAGCAGTACTTC.

In its sample, this clonotype was seen many times. V gene TRBV15 combines with J gene TRBJ1-4; 8 bases map to TRBD1. This CDR3 has 15 residues. Germline-derived CDR1 and CDR2 are LNHNV and YYDKDF (reference sequence). The V gene end was trimmed by 8 bases and the J gene end by 6 bases; junction bases not matched to a gene: 11. The CDR3 spells CATARRQGRDEKLFF. The CDR3 DNA reads as TGTGCCACCGCCAGGCGACAGGGGCGGGATGAAAAACTGTTTTTT.

Many counts were recorded for this clonotype. The chain couples TRBV5-6 to TRBJ1-5; weak D call: TRBD1 (5 bases). In germline, CDR1 is SGHDT, CDR2 YYEEEE. The V and J ends lost 4 bases and 3 bases respectively, with 8 bases between them. This CDR3 comprises 13 residues. The DNA of the CDR3 is TGTGCCAGCAGCGGGGGTATCAATCAGCCCCAGCATTTT. Encoded protein: CASSGGINQPQHF. The variable domain in full, completed from reference TRBV5-6 and TRBJ1-5, reads DAGVTQSPTHLIKTRGQQVTLRCSPKSGHDTVSWYQQALGQGPQFIFQYYEEEERQRGNFPDRFSGHQFPNYSSELNVNALLLGDSALYLCASSGGINQPQHFGDGTRLSIL.

There are many counts of this clonotype. This chain uses TRBV12-3 or TRBV12-4 with TRBJ1-1, with 7 bases aligning to TRBD1. The V and J ends lost 6 bases and 3 bases, in that order; junction bases with no gene match: 4. The CDR3 is made up of 13 amino acids. CDR3 residues: CASRTGPHTEAFF. In DNA form, the CDR3 reads TGTGCCAGCAGGACAGGGCCCCACACTGAAGCTTTCTTT.

This rearrangement joins TRBV28 to TRBJ1-5; D uncertain. Trimming took 3 bases from V and 10 from J, leaving 4 bases between them. This CDR3 has 10 residues. Germline V CDR1 and CDR2: MDHEN, SYDVKM. CDR3 protein: CASSFDPQHF. DNA of the CDR3: TGTGCCAGCAGTTTTGACCCCCAGCATTTT.

The sample holds many counts of this clonotype. This chain joins TRBV10-3 and TRBJ2-7; 8 bases are a match to TRBD2. J was trimmed by 0 bases and V by 4 bases; bases with no gene match: 11. The CDR3 spans 17 residues. From germline, CDR1 is ENHRY and CDR2 SYGVKD. The CDR3 DNA reads TGTGCCATCAGTGTCTCTCGCTTTAGCGGGGCCTCCTACGAGCAGTACTTC. Encoded protein: CAISVSRFSGASYEQYF.

V gene TRBV28 combines with J gene TRBJ2-3, with no clear D. CDR1 is MDHEN and CDR2 is SYDVKM in the germline V gene. V shed 6 bases and J shed 5 bases, with 6 bases lying between them. The CDR3 length is 11 residues. The CDR3 nucleotides read TGTGCCAGCAGGTGCCTAGATACGCAGTATTTT. Amino acid sequence: CASRCLDTQYF.

This clonotype was found many times. The chain joins TRBV27 to TRBJ2-1; no clear D. Trimming took 8 bases from V and 6 from J, leaving 17 bases between them. Germline V gene sequence: CDR1 MNHEY, CDR2 SMNVEV (reference sequence). The CDR3 length is 14 residues. CDR3 bases: TGTGCCAGCTCCGAGGTCCGCGGCTCCAATGAGCAGTTCTTC. This sequence encodes CASSEVRGSNEQFF.